These 19 T cell receptor beta chains share one sample of origin, sequenced in a study of early T cells in non-severe SARS-CoV-2 infection. TCRdb re-called the 5' RACE reads with MiXCR, one entry per CDR3 protein. The data contain around 67,000 distinct CDR3 sequences, 12% of them singletons. The sample consisted of whole blood. Receptor source: an adult who was a healthcare worker with PCR-confirmed SARS-CoV-2 infection or an uninfected control (not recorded which).

The rearrangement joins TRBV20-1 to TRBJ2-3, with TRBD2 as a possible D gene (6 bases). The germline CDR1 and CDR2 sequences are DFQATT and SNEGSKA (reference sequence). V lost 6 bases to trimming and J lost 0 bases, with 16 bases between them. The CDR3 spans 15 residues. CDR3 loop: CSALRWGTSTDTQYF. The CDR3 nucleotides are TGCAGTGCGCTCCGTTGGGGGACTAGCACAGATACGCAGTATTTT.

V is TRBV6-6 and J is TRBJ1-6, with 7 bases identical to TRBD1. From germline, CDR1 is MNHNY and CDR2 SVGAGI (reference sequence). Losses at the gene ends were 6 bases for V and 11 bases for J; bases not matched to a gene: 7. The CDR3 totals 13 residues. CDR3 sequence reads: CASSSGGDTPLHF. The CDR3 DNA is TGTGCCAGCAGCTCAGGGGGAGATACACCCCTCCACTTT.

This clonotype was counted ten times or more. The V call is TRBV5-1, the J call TRBJ2-3, with a tentative D call TRBD2 (5 bases). Germline CDR1 reads SGHRS; CDR2 reads YFSETQ. The CDR3 covers 14 residues. V gave up 0 bases and J gave up 5 bases, with 10 bases separating them. CDR3 coding DNA: TGCGCCAGCAGCTTGGCCACCGAGGGAGATACGCAGTATTTT. Its protein product is CASSLATEGDTQYF.

This clonotype was picked up many times. The genes are TRBV29-1 and TRBJ2-3; D is ambiguous. The CDR3 is 14 amino acids. V was clipped by 0 bases and J by 4 bases, with 11 bases between them. Germline-derived CDR1 and CDR2 are SQVTM and ANQGSEA. The CDR3 here is CSVEDSRFADTQYF. The CDR3 coding sequence is TGCAGCGTTGAAGATTCCAGGTTTGCAGATACGCAGTATTTT.

CDR3 amino acids: CASSQGHYGYTF. For the CDR3, the DNA is TGTGCCAGCAGCCAAGGGCACTATGGCTACACCTTC. V and J are TRBV14 and TRBJ1-2, with D uncertain. Per germline, CDR1 SGHDN and CDR2 FVKESK. The CDR3 extends over 12 amino acids. V lost 1 base, J lost 3 bases, and 3 bases lay in between. Filled out from reference TRBV14 and TRBJ1-2, the complete variable domain reads EAGVTQFPSHSVIEKGQTVTLRCDPISGHDNLYWYRRVMGKEIKFLLHFVKESKQDESGMPNNRFLAERTGGTYSTLKVQPAELEDSGVYFCASSQGHYGYTFGSGTRLTVV.

This chain links TRBV29-1 with TRBJ2-2, with D unresolved. Germline-derived CDR1 and CDR2 are SQVTM and ANQGSEA. V was pared by 5 bases and J by 4 bases, with 8 bases between. This CDR3 comprises 12 residues. This CDR3 reads CSVSAATGELFF. CDR3 in DNA: TGCAGCGTTTCGGCAGCCACCGGGGAGCTGTTTTTT.

This clonotype was seen a few times. This chain joins TRBV7-9 and TRBJ2-5, with TRBD1 matching 9 bases. The V gene end was trimmed by 5 bases and the J gene end by 4 bases; junction bases not matched to a gene: 5. Per germline, CDR1 SEHNR and CDR2 FQNEAQ (reference sequence). The length of the CDR3 is 14 residues. The CDR3 region is CASSRMTGGETQYF. The CDR3 DNA is TGTGCCAGCAGCCGAATGACAGGGGGAGAGACCCAGTACTTC.

The sample holds a few counts of this clonotype. The chain joins TRBV20-1 to TRBJ1-3, with D perhaps matching TRBD1 (6 bases). Germline V gives CDR1 DFQATT, CDR2 SNEGSKA (reference sequence). This CDR3 has 14 amino acids. V gave up 6 bases and J gave up 2 bases, with 14 bases separating them. The CDR3 region has the DNA TGCAGTGCCAGGGACAAAAGAACTGGAAACACCATATATTTT. Its translation is CSARDKRTGNTIYF.

This clonotype was counted many times. The V call is TRBV4-3, the J call TRBJ2-2; no reliable D call. The V end lost 0 bases, the J end lost 6 bases, and 5 bases lay between the germline ends. The germline V gene has CDR1 LGHNA and CDR2 YSLEER. The CDR3 extends over 13 amino acids. The DNA of the CDR3 is TGCGCCAGCAGCCAAGATTACCCCGGGGAGCTGTTTTTT. It specifies CASSQDYPGELFF.

This clonotype has ten or more counts. J is TRBJ2-7 and V is TRBV19; tentatively, D is TRBD1 (6 bases). Germline V gene lookup returns CDR1 LNHDA and CDR2 SQIVND (reference sequence). Trimming took 9 bases from V and 3 from J, leaving 18 bases between them. CDR3 length equals 14 residues. CDR3 nucleotides: TGTGCCAGCAAAAAACCGGGACAAGGCTACGAGCAGTACTTC. The encoded protein is CASKKPGQGYEQYF.

This clonotype was counted many times. The CDR3 region is CASSQWSGGNGGNQPQHF. The CDR3 DNA sequence: TGTGCCAGCAGCCAATGGTCAGGGGGGAATGGCGGCAATCAGCCCCAGCATTTT. The chain recombines TRBV4-2 with TRBJ1-5, with TRBD1 matching 7 bases. The CDR3 is made up of 18 amino acids. Germline V CDR1 and CDR2: LGHNA, YNFKEQ. After removal of 2 bases from V and 2 bases from J, the junction contained 12 bases not matched to a gene.

The sample holds many counts of this clonotype. The rearrangement uses TRBV4-1 and TRBJ1-6; no clear D gene. Germline CDR1 and CDR2: MGHRA and YSYEKL. The CDR3 loop spans 18 amino acids. Trimming took off 0 bases at V and 0 bases at J, with 12 bases between the two ends. The CDR3 is CASSQDPGSSSYNSPLHF. CDR3 in DNA: TGCGCCAGCAGCCAAGATCCTGGCAGTAGCTCCTATAATTCACCCCTCCACTTT.

This clonotype was counted a few times. The J gene is TRBJ2-7, the V gene TRBV9; a possible D gene is TRBD1 (5 bases). Germline values: CDR1 SGDLS, CDR2 YYNGEE. Trimming took 2 bases from V and 2 from J, leaving 11 bases between them. The CDR3 loop spans 14 amino acids. CDR3 DNA sequence: TGTGCCAGCAGCGTGGTCGACAGAACCTACGAGCAGTACTTC. Translation: CASSVVDRTYEQYF. Variable domain in full (rest from reference TRBV9 and TRBJ2-7): DSGVTQTPKHLITATGQRVTLRCSPRSGDLSVYWYQQSLDQGLQFLIQYYNGEERAKGNILERFSAQQFPDLHSELNLSSLELGDSALYFCASSVVDRTYEQYFGPGTRLTVT.

This clonotype was seen ten or more times. V and J are TRBV12-3 or TRBV12-4 and TRBJ2-1; D might be TRBD2 (7 bases). The length of the CDR3 is 13 residues. V lost 3 bases and J lost 15, with 18 bases in between. The CDR3 is CASSFLSSRGAFF. The CDR3 DNA follows: TGTGCCAGCAGTTTCCTGAGTAGCCGGGGGGCGTTCTTC.

This clonotype has a handful of counts. This chain links TRBV7-8 with TRBJ2-1; tentatively, D is TRBD1 or TRBD2 (6 bases each). Germline CDR1 SGHVS, CDR2 FQNEAQ. Trimming cost V 1 base and J 8 bases, with 15 bases left between them. The CDR3 has 15 amino acids. CDR3 nucleotide sequence: TGTGCCAGCAGCTTAGGGTCGGCGGGACACCATGAGCAGTTCTTC. Its translation: CASSLGSAGHHEQFF.

The rearrangement links TRBV6-5 to TRBJ2-3, with D hard to call. CDR1 is MNHEY, CDR2 SVGAGI, per germline. The CDR3 spans 13 residues. V was trimmed by 6 bases and J by 3 bases, leaving 10 bases between them. CDR3 residues: CASRYTTTDTQYF. In nucleotides, the CDR3 is TGTGCCAGCAGATATACCACGACAGATACGCAGTATTTT.

The table lists this clonotype with many counts. The chain combines TRBV5-1 with TRBJ2-3; D gene ambiguous. Germline V lookup: CDR1 SGHRS, CDR2 YFSETQ. The CDR3 is made up of 11 amino acids. V was shortened by 0 bases and J by 7 bases, with 3 bases between the two germline ends. DNA for the CDR3: TGCGCCAGCAGCTTGGACTATACGCAGTATTTT. Translation: CASSLDYTQYF.

This clonotype showed up just a few times. The chain links TRBV10-2 to TRBJ1-1; 9 nucleotides match TRBD1. The germline gives CDR1 WSHSY, CDR2 SAAADI. V shed 5 bases and J 3 bases; nucleotides not matched to a gene: 4. CDR3 length equals 14 residues. CDR3 protein: CASSWDRVDTEAFF. The CDR3 coding sequence is TGCGCCAGCAGTTGGGACAGGGTGGACACTGAAGCTTTCTTT.

The sample holds many counts of this clonotype. The CDR3 reads CASSQTPGPADSPLHF. CDR3 nucleotides: TGCGCCAGCAGCCAAACACCGGGCCCGGCGGATTCACCCCTCCACTTT. The chain has TRBV5-1 and TRBJ1-6; D uncertain. In germline, CDR1 is SGHRS, CDR2 YFSETQ. The length of the CDR3 is 16 residues. Trimming removed 4 bases from V and 8 bases from J, with 19 bases in between.